This TCR beta chain came from a study of CD8+ T cells in alopecia areata. In the study overall: Grafts of skin from C3H/HeJ donors aged roughly 6-12 months with spontaneous alopecia went to female C3H/HeJ mice aged 7-10 weeks. Study-wide points: Alphabeta T cells residing in normal skin are also sequenced in scalp samples. Higher clonality and more expanded CD8+ clones appeared in lesional than normal scalp. Researchers reported that TCR sharing among patients proved less clear than in mice, possibly HLA-linked.

The authors sorted pooled cutaneous lymph node cells using CD4, CD8alpha, NKG2D, NKG2ACE and other markers. Notes on this clone: Its target is not known. Gene names are the mouse ones. The read terminates 4 residues before the CDR3 end, so the remaining end is supplied by the germline J gene.

Extraction of RNA preceded its reverse transcription into cDNA, which served as the sequencing template. Profiled with immunoSEQ multiplex PCR; TCRdb holds only in-frame clones, not every one. This repertoire holds about 270,000 clones, and none appear only once. CDR1 LGHNA and CDR2 YNLKQL come from the germline V gene (reference sequence). There are 18 residues in the CDR3. Trimming removed 0 bases from V and 0 bases from J; junction bases left unmatched: 4. The source of this sequence is a C3H/HeJ mouse with alopecia areata. The strain bears MHC haplotype H2-k. The gene calls are TRBV5 and TRBJ2-2; 10 bases are shared with TRBD2. Sequencing was done on a sample of CD4+ T cells sorted from a lymph node. The part of the CDR3 DNA that was read is TGTGCCAGCAGCCAAGAAAACTGGGGGGGATCAAACACCGGG. Its protein is CASSQENWGGSNTG. From start to end, the CDR3 is CASSQENWGGSNTGQLYF.